A single T cell receptor beta chain is shown here with its context. Generated by immunoSEQ multiplex PCR, the TCRdb table keeps only in-frame clones and is missing some. The sample records approximately 100,000 clones, approximately 94% being singletons. These data come from a study of T cell changes during pregnancy in multiple sclerosis. Germline V gene lookup returns CDR1 SGHTS and CDR2 YDEGEE. The CDR3 contains 14 residues. V shed 0 bases and J shed 4 bases, with 10 bases lying between them. V is TRBV5-8 and J is TRBJ1-2; no reliable D call. The source was peripheral blood, collected before pregnancy. The sequence was obtained from a female donor with multiple sclerosis, enrolled in a pregnancy study. The CDR3, as DNA: TGTGCCAGCAGCTTGGCCACGCCTATCTATGGCTACACCTTC. Amino acid sequence: CASSLATPIYGYTF.